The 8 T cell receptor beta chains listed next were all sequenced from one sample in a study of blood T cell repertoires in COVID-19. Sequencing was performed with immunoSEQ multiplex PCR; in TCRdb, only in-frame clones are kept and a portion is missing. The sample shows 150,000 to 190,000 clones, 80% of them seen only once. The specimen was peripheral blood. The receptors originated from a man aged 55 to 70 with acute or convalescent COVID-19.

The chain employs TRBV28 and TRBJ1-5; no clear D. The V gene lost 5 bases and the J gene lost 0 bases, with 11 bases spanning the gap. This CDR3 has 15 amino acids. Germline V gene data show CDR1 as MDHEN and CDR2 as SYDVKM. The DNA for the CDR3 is TGTGCCAGCAGTCCCTTGGAGGGTAGCAATCAGCCCCAGCATTTT. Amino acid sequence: CASSPLEGSNQPQHF.

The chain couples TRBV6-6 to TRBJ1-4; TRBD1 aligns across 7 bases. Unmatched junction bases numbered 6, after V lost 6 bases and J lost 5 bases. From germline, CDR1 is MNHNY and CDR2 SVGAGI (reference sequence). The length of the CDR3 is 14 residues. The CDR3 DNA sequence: TGTGCCAGCAGCGACCTGACAGGGAATGAAAAACTGTTTTTT. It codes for CASSDLTGNEKLFF.

The CDR3 spells CASTRGLAGYEQYF. The CDR3 nucleotides are TGTGCCAGCACCAGAGGACTAGCGGGCTACGAGCAGTACTTC. The V call is TRBV5-5, the J call TRBJ2-7, with TRBD2 identical over 11 bases. J lost 3 bases, V lost 6 bases, and 5 bases had no gene match. The CDR3 covers 14 residues. From germline, CDR1 is SGHKS and CDR2 YYEKEE (reference sequence).

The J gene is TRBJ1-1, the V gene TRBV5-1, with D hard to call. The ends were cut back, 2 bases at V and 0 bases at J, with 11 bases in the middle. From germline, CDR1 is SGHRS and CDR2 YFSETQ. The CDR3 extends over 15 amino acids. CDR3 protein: CASSLGDFMNTEAFF. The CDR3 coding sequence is TGCGCCAGCAGCTTAGGAGACTTTATGAACACTGAAGCTTTCTTT.

The CDR3 DNA follows: TGTGCCAGCAGCACCGGGACAGGGACCTACGAGCAGTACTTC. Protein product: CASSTGTGTYEQYF. The J gene is TRBJ2-7, the V gene TRBV7-9; 9 nucleotides line up with TRBD1. This CDR3 comprises 14 residues. The germline CDR1 and CDR2 sequences are SEHNR and FQNEAQ (reference sequence). The V and J ends lost 5 bases and 2 bases, in that order; junction bases with no gene match: 4.

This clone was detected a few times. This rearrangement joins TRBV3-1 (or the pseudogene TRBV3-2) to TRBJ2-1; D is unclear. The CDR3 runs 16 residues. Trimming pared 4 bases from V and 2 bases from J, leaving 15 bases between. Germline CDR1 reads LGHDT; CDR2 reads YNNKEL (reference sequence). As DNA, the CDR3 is TGTGCCAGCAGCCCTCGCGCGACTCGCCCCTACAATGAGCAGTTCTTC. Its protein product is CASSPRATRPYNEQFF.

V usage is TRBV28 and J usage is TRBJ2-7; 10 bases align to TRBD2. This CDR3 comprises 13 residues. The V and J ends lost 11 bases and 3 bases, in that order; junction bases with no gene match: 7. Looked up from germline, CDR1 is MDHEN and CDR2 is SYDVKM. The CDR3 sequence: CASTLAGGYEQYF. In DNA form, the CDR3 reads TGTGCCTCCACCTTAGCGGGAGGCTACGAGCAGTACTTC. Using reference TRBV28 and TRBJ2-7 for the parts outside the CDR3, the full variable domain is DVKVTQSSRYLVKRTGEKVFLECVQDMDHENMFWYRQDPGLGLRLIYFSYDVKMKEKGDIPEGYSVSREKKERFSLILESASTNQTSMYLCASTLAGGYEQYFGPGTRLTVT.

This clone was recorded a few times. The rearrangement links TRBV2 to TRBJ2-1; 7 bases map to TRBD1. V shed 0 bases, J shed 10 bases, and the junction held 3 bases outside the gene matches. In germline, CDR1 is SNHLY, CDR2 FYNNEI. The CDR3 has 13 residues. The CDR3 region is CASSEANRGEQFF. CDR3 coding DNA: TGTGCCAGCAGTGAAGCGAACAGGGGAGAGCAGTTCTTC.